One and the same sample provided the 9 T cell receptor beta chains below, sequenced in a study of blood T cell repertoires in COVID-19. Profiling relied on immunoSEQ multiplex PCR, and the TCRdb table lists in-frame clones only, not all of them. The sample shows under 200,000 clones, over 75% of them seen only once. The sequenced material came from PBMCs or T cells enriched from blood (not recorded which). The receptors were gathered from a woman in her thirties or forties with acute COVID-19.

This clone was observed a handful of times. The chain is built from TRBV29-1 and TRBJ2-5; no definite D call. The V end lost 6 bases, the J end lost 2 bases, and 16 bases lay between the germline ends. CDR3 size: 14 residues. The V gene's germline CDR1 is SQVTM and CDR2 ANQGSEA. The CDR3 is CSVVNNSPQETQYF. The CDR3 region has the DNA TGCAGCGTGGTTAATAACAGCCCGCAAGAGACCCAGTACTTC. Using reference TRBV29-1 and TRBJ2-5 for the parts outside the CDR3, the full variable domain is SAVISQKPSRDICQRGTSLTIQCQVDSQVTMMFWYRQQPGQSLTLIATANQGSEATYESGFVIDKFPISRPNLTFSTLTVSNMSPEDSSIYLCSVVNNSPQETQYFGPGTRLLVL.

The chain's CDR3 is CASSTGGQLSGNTIYF. CDR3 coding DNA: TGTGCCAGCAGCACAGGTGGACAGCTCTCTGGAAACACCATATATTTT. This sequence joins TRBV5-4 and TRBJ1-3; TRBD1 might be the D (6 bases). Germline CDR1 is SGHNT and CDR2 is YYREEE (reference sequence). The length of the CDR3 is 16 residues. V was shortened by 4 bases and J by 0 bases, with 14 bases between the two germline ends.

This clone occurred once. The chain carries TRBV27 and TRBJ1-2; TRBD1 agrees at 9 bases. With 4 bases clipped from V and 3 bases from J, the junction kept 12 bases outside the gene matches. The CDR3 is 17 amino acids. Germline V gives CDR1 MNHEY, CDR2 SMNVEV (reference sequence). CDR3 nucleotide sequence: TGTGCCAGCAGTTCCGGATCCGGGACAGGGTTTCACTATGGCTACACCTTC. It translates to CASSSGSGTGFHYGYTF.

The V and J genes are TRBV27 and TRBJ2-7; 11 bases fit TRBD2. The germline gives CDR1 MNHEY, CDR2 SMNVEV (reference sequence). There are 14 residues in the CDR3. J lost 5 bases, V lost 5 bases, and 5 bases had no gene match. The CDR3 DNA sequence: TGTGCCAGCAGTCTCTTAGCGGGAGGGCACGAGCAGTACTTC. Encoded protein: CASSLLAGGHEQYF.

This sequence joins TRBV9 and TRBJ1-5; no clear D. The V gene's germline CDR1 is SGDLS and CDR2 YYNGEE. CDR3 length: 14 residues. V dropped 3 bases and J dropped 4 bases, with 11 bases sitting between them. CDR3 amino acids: CASSGGSGNQPQHF. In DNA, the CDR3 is TGTGCCAGCAGCGGCGGGAGTGGAAATCAGCCCCAGCATTTT.

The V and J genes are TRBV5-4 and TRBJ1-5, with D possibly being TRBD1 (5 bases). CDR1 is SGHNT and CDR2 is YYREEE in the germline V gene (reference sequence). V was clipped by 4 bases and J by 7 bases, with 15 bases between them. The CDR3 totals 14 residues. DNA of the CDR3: TGTGCCAGCAGCCTCAGGGTCGTAGGCCAGCCCCAGCATTTT. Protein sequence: CASSLRVVGQPQHF.

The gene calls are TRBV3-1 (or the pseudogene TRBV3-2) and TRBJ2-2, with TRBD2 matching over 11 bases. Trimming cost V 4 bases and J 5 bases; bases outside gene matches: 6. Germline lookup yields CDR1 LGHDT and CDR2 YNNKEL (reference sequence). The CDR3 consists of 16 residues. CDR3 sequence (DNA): TGTGCCAGCAGCCGCGTAGCGGGAGGGGTAACCGGGGAGCTGTTTTTT. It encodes CASSRVAGGVTGELFF.

Here the CDR3 reads CASTDSYEQYF. The CDR3 bases are TGTGCCAGCACGGACAGCTACGAGCAGTACTTC. The chain uses TRBV2 and TRBJ2-7; D is possibly TRBD1 (6 bases). CDR3 length equals 11 residues. From germline, CDR1 is SNHLY and CDR2 FYNNEI. V was cut by 7 bases and J by 3 bases, with 7 bases left in between.

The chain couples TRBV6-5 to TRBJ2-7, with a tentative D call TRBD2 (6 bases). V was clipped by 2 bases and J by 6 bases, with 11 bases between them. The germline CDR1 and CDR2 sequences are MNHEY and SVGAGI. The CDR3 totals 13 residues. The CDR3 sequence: CASSYGRGGEQYV. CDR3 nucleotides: TGTGCCAGCAGTTACGGGCGGGGCGGCGAGCAGTACGTC.